This T cell receptor beta chain was observed in a study of lymphopenia after photon versus proton radiotherapy. Study-level results: After lymphocyte nadir, photon-treated repertoires showed oligoclonal expansion, especially CD8+ Temra. Photon-treated patients lost naive T cells and TCR diversity; proton-treated stayed stable. A bigger post-nadir fall in TCR diversity correlated inversely with survival time in deceased patients.

V was clipped by 2 bases and J by 10 bases, with 15 bases between them. This CDR3 has 13 residues. The germline V gene encodes CDR1 SGHKS and CDR2 YYEKEE (reference sequence). The repertoire was sequenced with immunoSEQ multiplex PCR; TCRdb's copy has only in-frame clones and lacks some. Among roughly 30,000 clones listed, roughly 89% were seen once. In this sample, this clone turned up once. Its antigen is as yet unknown. The clonotype comes from a woman in her sixties with cholangiocarcinoma. Some clones in this sample may be carry-over from other donors' samples. The V and J genes are TRBV5-5 and TRBJ1-1; the D is unclear. The sequences come from peripheral blood, collected from a patient treated with proton-based radiotherapy. The CDR3 DNA reads as TGTGCCAGCAGCTTCTCTACCGGGTTGGGAGCTTTCTTT. Its translation: CASSFSTGLGAFF.